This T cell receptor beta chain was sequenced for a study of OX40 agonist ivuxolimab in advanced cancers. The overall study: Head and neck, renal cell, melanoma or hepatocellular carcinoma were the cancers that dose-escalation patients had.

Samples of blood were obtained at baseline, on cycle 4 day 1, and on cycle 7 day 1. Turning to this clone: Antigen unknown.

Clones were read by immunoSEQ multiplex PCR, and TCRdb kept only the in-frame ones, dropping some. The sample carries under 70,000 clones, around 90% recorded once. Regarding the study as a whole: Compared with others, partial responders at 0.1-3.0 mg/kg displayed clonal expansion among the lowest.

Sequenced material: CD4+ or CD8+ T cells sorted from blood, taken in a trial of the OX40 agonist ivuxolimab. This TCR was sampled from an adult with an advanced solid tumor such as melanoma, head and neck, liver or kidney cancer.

CDR3 DNA: TGTGCCAGAAGCTTCAACGGGGGGGCTAGCACAGATACGCAGTATTTT. Translated, it gives CARSFNGGASTDTQYF. V is TRBV5-3 and J is TRBJ2-3; 8 bases line up with TRBD2. TRBV5-3 is flagged as an ORF with uncertain function. The CDR3 sequence is 16 residues long. J lost 0 bases, V lost 2 bases, and 5 bases had no gene match.